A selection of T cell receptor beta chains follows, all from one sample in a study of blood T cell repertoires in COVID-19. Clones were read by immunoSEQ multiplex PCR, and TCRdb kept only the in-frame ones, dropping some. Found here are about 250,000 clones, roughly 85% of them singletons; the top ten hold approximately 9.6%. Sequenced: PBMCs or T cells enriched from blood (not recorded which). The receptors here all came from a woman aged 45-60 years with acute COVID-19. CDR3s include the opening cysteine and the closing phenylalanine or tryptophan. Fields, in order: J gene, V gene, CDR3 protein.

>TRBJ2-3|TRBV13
CASSPRTDTQYF
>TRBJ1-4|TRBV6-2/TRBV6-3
CASSYSLTRRAVNEKLFF
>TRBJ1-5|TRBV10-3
CAISEQVGSNQPQHF
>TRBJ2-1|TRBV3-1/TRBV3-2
CASSFSLQNRRHEQFF
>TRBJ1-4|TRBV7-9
CASSRGQGRDEKLFF
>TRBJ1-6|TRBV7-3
CASSPTGGTDSPLHF
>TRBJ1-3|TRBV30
CAWSVPGSGNTIYF
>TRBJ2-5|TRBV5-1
CASSPQGYTETQYF
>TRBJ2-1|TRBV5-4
CASSLGAGQANEQFF
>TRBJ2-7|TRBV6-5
CASSYERGSYEQYF
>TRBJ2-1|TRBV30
CAGLAGGNEQFF
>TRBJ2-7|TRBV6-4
CASSPNRQGSYEQYF
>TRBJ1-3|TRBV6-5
CASSKGQGYGNTIYF
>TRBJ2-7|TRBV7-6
CASSPQGVGEQYF
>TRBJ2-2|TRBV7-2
CASSSIAGSNTGELFF
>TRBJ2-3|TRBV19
CASSMGQGIDTQYF
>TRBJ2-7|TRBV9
CASSVPRRGDNYEQYF
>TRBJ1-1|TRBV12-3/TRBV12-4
CASSPTGYIEAFF
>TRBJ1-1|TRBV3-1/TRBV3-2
CASSQGRSHTEAFF
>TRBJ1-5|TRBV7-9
CASSSEAGTGVLGNQPQHF
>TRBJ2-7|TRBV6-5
CASRLITGTYEQYF
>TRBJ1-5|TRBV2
CASSPQGAGQPQHF
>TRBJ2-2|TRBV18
CASSPIQGYTGELFF
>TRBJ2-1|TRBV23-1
CASSQSPSGEYNEQFF
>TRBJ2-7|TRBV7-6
CASSLEGQGYEQYF
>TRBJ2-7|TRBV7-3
CASSLSGGEQYF
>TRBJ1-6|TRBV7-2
CASSLASKGGTVNSPLHF
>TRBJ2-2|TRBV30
CAWTGQMRTNTGELFF
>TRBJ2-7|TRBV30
CAWSGDSPNSYEQYF
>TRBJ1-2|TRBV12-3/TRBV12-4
CAAGRGYGYTF
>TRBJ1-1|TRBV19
CASSLIPTGGGEAFF
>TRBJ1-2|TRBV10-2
CASSDPGQGRVGYTF
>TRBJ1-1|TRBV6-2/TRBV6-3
CASSSQGGVTEAFF
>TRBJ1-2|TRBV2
CASRGQGGNYGYTF
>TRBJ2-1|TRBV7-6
CASSFGLAGGPSYNEQFF
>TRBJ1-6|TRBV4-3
CASSQAKRDRGPSPLHF
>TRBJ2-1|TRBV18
CASYPGQTYNEQFF
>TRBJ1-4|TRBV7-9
CASSTGQSNEKLFF
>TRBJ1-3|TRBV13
CASSLTGESRNTIYF
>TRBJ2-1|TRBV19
CASSIGTGFYNEQFF
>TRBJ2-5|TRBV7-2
CASSAYQGLQETQYF
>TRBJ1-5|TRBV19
CASSTGQNHNQPQHF
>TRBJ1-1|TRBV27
CASRAAGMNTEAFF
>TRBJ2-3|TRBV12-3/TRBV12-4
CASSRGQSDTQYF
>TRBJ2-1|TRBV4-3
CASSRDERGGGSNEQFF
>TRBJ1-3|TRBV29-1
CSVEGGGNTIYF
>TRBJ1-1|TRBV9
CASSGTVNTEAFF